There are a few counts of the clone carrying this T cell receptor beta chain. The antigen remains undetermined. A much larger clone lies one base from this, so it may be a read error. No cell sorting was done before RNA was extracted from the tissue. More than 3 cm separated this lung sample from the edge of the tumor. There are 15 residues in the CDR3. From germline, CDR1 is MDHEN and CDR2 SYDVKM. This record belongs to a study of tumor and adjacent non-tumor tissue in lung cancer. Study-level results: Tumor TCR diversity, when higher, was linked to shorter survival. Tumor repertoires had a smaller top 100 clone share than normal lung.

A modified ARM-PCR protocol with three rounds of nested PCR amplified TCRbeta. TCRdb used MiXCR to reprocess the multiplex PCR reads, holding one entry per CDR3 protein. The sample shows tens of thousands of distinct CDR3 sequences, roughly 60% of them seen only once. The clonotype was recovered from a woman in her sixties or seventies with non-small cell lung cancer. Material: distant non-tumor lung tissue. This rearrangement joins TRBV28 to TRBJ1-6; maybe TRBD1 (6 bases). The CDR3 region is CVSSTGTYNNSPLHF. CDR3 DNA: TGTGTCAGCAGCACCGGGACATACAATAATTCACCCCTCCACTTT. The full variable domain, its missing parts supplied by reference TRBV28 and TRBJ1-6, is DVKVTQSSRYLVKRTGEKVFLECVQDMDHENMFWYRQDPGLGLRLIYFSYDVKMKEKGDIPEGYSVSREKKERFSLILESASTNQTSMYLCVSSTGTYNNSPLHFGNGTRLTVT.